This TCR beta chain was sequenced during a study of T cell responses to AZD1222 COVID-19 vaccine. Germline loops: CDR1 DFQATT, CDR2 SNEGSKA (reference sequence). The CDR3 is 11 residues long. V trimming: 6 bases; J trimming: 4 bases; junction bases outside the gene matches: 3. Some clones are missing from TCRdb's copy, which holds only in-frame ones; the method was immunoSEQ multiplex PCR. The data contain 95,000 to 100,000 clones, about 90% of them singletons. This clonotype was sampled from an adult in good health. The sequenced sample was peripheral blood, obtained on day 0 of AZD1222 vaccination. The chain links TRBV20-1 to TRBJ2-7, with 7 bases identical to TRBD1. CDR3 nucleotides: TGCAGTGCCCGACAGGGTTACGAGCAGTACTTC. Protein: CSARQGYEQYF.